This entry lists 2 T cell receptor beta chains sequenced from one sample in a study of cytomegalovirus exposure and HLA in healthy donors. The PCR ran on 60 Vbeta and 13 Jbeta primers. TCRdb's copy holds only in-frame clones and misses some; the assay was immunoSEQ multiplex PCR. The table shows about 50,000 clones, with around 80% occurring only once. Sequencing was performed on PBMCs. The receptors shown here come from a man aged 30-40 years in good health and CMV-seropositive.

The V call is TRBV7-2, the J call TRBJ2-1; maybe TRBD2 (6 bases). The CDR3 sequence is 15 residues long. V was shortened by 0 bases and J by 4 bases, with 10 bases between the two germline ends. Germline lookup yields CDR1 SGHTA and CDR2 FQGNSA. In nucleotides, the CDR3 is TGTGCCAGCAGCTTAGCGGGACTCAGTTACAATGAGCAGTTCTTC. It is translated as CASSLAGLSYNEQFF.

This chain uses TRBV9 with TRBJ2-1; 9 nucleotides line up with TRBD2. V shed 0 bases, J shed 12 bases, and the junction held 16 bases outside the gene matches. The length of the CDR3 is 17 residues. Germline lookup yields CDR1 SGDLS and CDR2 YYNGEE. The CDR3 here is CASSVVSGAGGLSGQFF. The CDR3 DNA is TGTGCCAGCAGCGTAGTTTCCGGGGCGGGGGGGCTCTCAGGGCAGTTCTTC.